This T cell receptor (beta chain) comes out of a study of T cell changes during pregnancy in multiple sclerosis. The V gene's germline CDR1 is MNHNS and CDR2 SASEGT. CDR3 length equals 15 residues. V was cut by 3 bases and J by 1 base, with 10 bases left in between. Repertoires were generated with immunoSEQ multiplex PCR, while TCRdb's copy carries only in-frame clones and drops some. The sample has 70,000 to 75,000 clones, roughly 92% seen once; the top ten hold less than 2%. The genes are TRBV6-1 and TRBJ1-5; TRBD1 might be the D (5 bases). This TCR was sampled from a female donor with multiple sclerosis, enrolled in a pregnancy study. Sequenced material: peripheral blood, taken in the second trimester of pregnancy. The CDR3 sequence is CASSEAGRSNQPQHF. Here the CDR3 DNA reads TGTGCCAGCAGTGAGGCAGGGCGCAGCAATCAGCCCCAGCATTTT.